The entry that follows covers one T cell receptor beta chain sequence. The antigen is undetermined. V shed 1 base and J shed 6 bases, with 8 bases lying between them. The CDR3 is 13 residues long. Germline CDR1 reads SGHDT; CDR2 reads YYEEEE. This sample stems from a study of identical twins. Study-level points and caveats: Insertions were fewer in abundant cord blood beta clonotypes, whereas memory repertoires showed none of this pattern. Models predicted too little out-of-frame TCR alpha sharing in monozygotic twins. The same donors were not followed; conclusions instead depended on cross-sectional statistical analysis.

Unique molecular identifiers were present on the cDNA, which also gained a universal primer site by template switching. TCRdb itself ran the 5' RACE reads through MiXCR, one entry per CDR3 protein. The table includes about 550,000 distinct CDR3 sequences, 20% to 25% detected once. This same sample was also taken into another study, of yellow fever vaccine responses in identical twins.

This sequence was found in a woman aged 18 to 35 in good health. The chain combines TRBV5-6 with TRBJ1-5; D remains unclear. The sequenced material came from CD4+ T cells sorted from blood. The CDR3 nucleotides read TGTGCCAGCAGCTTGACATCGGGTCAGCCCCAGCATTTT. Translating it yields CASSLTSGQPQHF.